The entry that follows covers one TCR beta chain sequence. It has no known antigen specificity. Base quality data are lacking; no much larger clone is found one base away. The CDR3 covers 15 residues, taking in both the cysteine and the phenylalanine. The sequence is cut down to CDR3 DNA, 45 bases in frame from base 1. The germline V gene sets CDR1 to MNHEY and CDR2 to SVGAGI. Between the V and J ends, shortened by 4 bases and 0 bases respectively, the junction contains 10 bases. This record comes from a study of blood T cell repertoires in COVID-19 (dated by TCRdb to the early 2020s). For the wider study: Samples covering the acute and convalescent phases of COVID-19 were provided by collaborators in the United States, Italy and Spain. Samples were obtained from the ongoing ImmuneRACE study (first 160 participants) and from about 1,300 subjects provided by 6 global collaborators. The material from the prospective study consisted of cDNA or gDNA derived from T cells, B-cell-depleted T cells, or PBMCs. A freely available public database, intended as a resource for researchers studying the immune response to SARS-CoV-2, is where the repertoires were released. Sample metadata almost always included a de-identified subject ID, COVID-19 status, age in years and sex. Subjects who had been exposed to COVID-19, were actively infected with it, or had recovered from it provided the deeply sampled blood TCRbeta repertoires that made up the dataset. Where available, HLA class I and class II types were taken from metadata supplied by the sample provider and were not determined by assay-based typing. What the research found in general, with its limitations: How much clinical and demographic metadata was included differed by source and by participant, and the metadata was provided uncurated.

TCRbeta CDR3 regions were amplified from genomic DNA using the immunoSEQ Assay, a bias-controlled multiplex PCR. The authors' analysis ran thus. The number of nucleated cells in each sample was estimated by amplification of reference gene primers within the assay. Sequence reads were collapsed and filtered to measure the absolute abundance of every unique TCRbeta CDR3 rearrangement. For each sample, productive Simpson clonality was calculated as the square root of Simpson's diversity index over productive rearrangements. In its TCRdb copy, this immuneACCESS table keeps in-frame sequences only and misses some clones. Where compared with another copy, unresolved V genes explain less than half of these, and the others have no known cause. For V, J and clone size, that table is used; D and trimming come from the DNA. Across this sample there are about 180,000 clones, with approximately 86% seen only once. In total, the top ten clones hold approximately 9.8% of the sample.

Each collaborating institution followed its own protocols to collect whole blood in K2EDTA tubes. Collaborator samples were shipped for TCRbeta analysis as frozen whole blood, isolated PBMCs, or DNA extracted from either sample type. The chain employs TRBV6-5 and TRBJ2-1; TRBD2 could be the D gene, as 6 bases match. The source material was peripheral blood. This clonotype was sampled from a woman older than 75 with acute or convalescent COVID-19. The CDR3 in this case is CASSSSASSYNEQFF. The nucleotides are TGTGCCAGCAGTTCTAGCGCGAGCTCCTACAATGAGCAGTTCTTC.